This passage covers 24 T cell receptor beta chains from one sample sequenced in a study of blood T cells in healthy people across ages. Next came a second PCR, run for about 6 to 12 cycles, which used a sample-barcoded 5' primer along with a J-beta primer mix. TCRdb reanalysed the 5' RACE reads using MiXCR and keeps one entry per CDR3 protein. The sample lists 550,000 to 600,000 distinct CDR3 sequences; under 55% were seen once. Sequencing used blood. The receptors derive from a man older than 75 in good health.

The genes are TRBV5-1 and TRBJ1-4; no clear D. This CDR3 contains 15 residues. V was pared by 4 bases and J by 6 bases, with 16 bases between. Germline V CDR1 and CDR2: SGHRS, YFSETQ. The CDR3 DNA sequence: TGCGCCAGCAGCCCGGGTGGGGAAGGACATGAAAAACTGTTTTTT. Its translation: CASSPGGEGHEKLFF.

The genes are TRBV20-1 and TRBJ2-7; D call uncertain. The CDR3 runs to 13 residues. Germline CDR1 and CDR2: DFQATT and SNEGSKA (reference sequence). Trimming cost V 4 bases and J 0 bases, with 10 bases left between them. The CDR3 protein is CSATRPVSYEQYF. DNA of the CDR3: TGCAGTGCTACTCGACCAGTCTCCTACGAGCAGTACTTC.

The genes are TRBV11-2 and TRBJ2-2; TRBD2 matches 8 bases. Losses at the gene ends were 2 bases for V and 3 bases for J; bases not matched to a gene: 2. Germline V gene data show CDR1 as SGHAT and CDR2 as FQNNGV. CDR3 length equals 15 residues. Here the CDR3 reads CASSLRLAYTGELFF. CDR3 nucleotides: TGTGCCAGCAGCTTAAGACTAGCGTACACCGGGGAGCTGTTTTTT.

This clonotype has only a few counts. The chain uses TRBV7-2 and TRBJ2-1, with TRBD2 matching 9 bases. From germline, CDR1 is SGHTA and CDR2 FQGNSA. Trimming took 4 bases from V and 7 from J; bases not matched to a gene: 14. CDR3 length equals 17 residues. The CDR3 DNA reads as TGTGCCAGCAGCTCTCAGGTGGGCGGGAGGGCCCGAAATGAGCAGTTCTTC. It codes for CASSSQVGGRARNEQFF.

This clonotype was recorded a few times. This chain links TRBV30 with TRBJ2-5; D uncertain. V lost 0 bases and J lost 5, with 7 bases in between. The CDR3 length is 12 residues. The V gene's germline CDR1 is GTSNPN and CDR2 SVGIG (reference sequence). The CDR3 nucleotides are TGTGCCTGGAGTGTAATTATGGAGACCCAGTACTTC. This codes for CAWSVIMETQYF.

Remarks on this clonotype: An end of the junction does not agree with germline; a read error may underlie this. The rearrangement joins TRBV4-3 to TRBJ2-1; 9 nucleotides align to TRBD2. Per germline, CDR1 LGHNA and CDR2 YSLEER. CDR3 size: 16 residues. In DNA form, the CDR3 reads TGCACCAGCAGCCAAGATACGGGACTAGCTAACAATGAGCAGTTCTTC. As protein: CTSSQDTGLANNEQFF.

V and J are TRBV9 and TRBJ2-2; 9 nucleotides line up with TRBD2. CDR1 is SGDLS, CDR2 YYNGEE, per germline. The ends lost 2 bases at V and 2 bases at J; junction bases unmatched: 4. The CDR3 consists of 16 residues. The CDR3 loop is CASSVVAGVNTGELFF. DNA for the CDR3: TGTGCCAGCAGCGTTGTAGCGGGGGTAAACACCGGGGAGCTGTTTTTT.

This sequence joins TRBV20-1 and TRBJ1-2, with 8 bases fitting TRBD1. With V trimmed by 3 bases and J by 6 bases, 6 bases remained unmatched. The CDR3 contains 13 residues. CDR1 and CDR2 from the germline V gene are DFQATT and SNEGSKA (reference sequence). DNA for the CDR3: TGCAGTGCTAGTCTGGGACAGGTCGATGGCTACACCTTC. Protein product: CSASLGQVDGYTF.

This clonotype was seen a handful of times. The rearrangement joins TRBV7-2 to TRBJ2-1, with D unclear. CDR3 length equals 15 residues. V was pared by 2 bases and J by 5 bases, with 13 bases between. From germline, CDR1 is SGHTA and CDR2 FQGNSA. CDR3 in amino acids: CASSLTGLLHNEQFF. The CDR3 nucleotides are TGTGCCAGCAGCTTAACGGGCTTGCTCCACAATGAGCAGTTCTTC.

This clonotype was detected only a few times. The rearrangement joins TRBV7-9 to TRBJ1-2, with 7 bases that match TRBD1. Germline V lookup: CDR1 SEHNR, CDR2 FQNEAQ (reference sequence). This CDR3 is 14 amino acids long. The V and J ends lost 3 bases and 0 bases, in that order; junction bases with no gene match: 1. The CDR3 loop is CASSFQGANYGYTF. The CDR3 DNA reads as TGTGCCAGCAGCTTCCAGGGGGCTAACTATGGCTACACCTTC.

This rearrangement joins TRBV7-2 to TRBJ2-7; 8 nucleotides agree with TRBD1. Germline CDR1 SGHTA, CDR2 FQGNSA. This CDR3 contains 15 residues. The junction had 8 bases not matched to a gene; V was cut back by 1 base and J by 6 bases. DNA of the CDR3: TGTGCCAGCAGCTTAGTAGGCACAGGGGGTAGCGAGCAGTACTTC. Translated, it gives CASSLVGTGGSEQYF.

This clonotype occurred once. The chain combines TRBV4-3 with TRBJ2-5; D possibly corresponds to TRBD1 (5 bases). The DNA end lines up better with TRBJ2-7; the J call may be wrong. CDR1 is LGHNA and CDR2 is YSLEER in the germline V gene. This CDR3 comprises 15 residues. The CDR3 is CASSQERNRRNEQYF. CDR3 in DNA: TGCGCCAGCAGCCAAGAAAGGAACAGGCGGAACGAGCAGTACTTC.

The V and J genes are TRBV9 and TRBJ2-3, with 8 bases aligning to TRBD2. In germline, CDR1 is SGDLS, CDR2 YYNGEE. The CDR3 is 16 residues long. Trimming removed 4 bases from V and 2 bases from J; junction bases left unmatched: 9. The CDR3 DNA sequence: TGTGCCAGCAGCCCCCGGACTAGCCGAATCACAGATACGCAGTATTTT. Translation gives CASSPRTSRITDTQYF.

This clonotype showed up just a few times. The V gene is TRBV14, the J gene TRBJ2-1; 10 bases match TRBD2. Trimming took 0 bases from V and 5 from J; bases not matched to a gene: 10. Per the germline V gene, CDR1 is SGHDN and CDR2 is FVKESK. This CDR3 contains 18 residues. CDR3 residues: CASSQDRGGSGRNNEQFF. The CDR3 bases are TGTGCCAGCAGCCAAGATCGGGGAGGTAGCGGGAGGAACAATGAGCAGTTCTTC.

The rearrangement uses TRBV5-1 and TRBJ2-7; 10 bases map to TRBD2. V shed 2 bases, J shed 2 bases, and the junction held 4 bases outside the gene matches. This CDR3 contains 15 residues. In germline, CDR1 is SGHRS, CDR2 YFSETQ. Written as DNA, the CDR3 is TGCGCCAGCAGCTTACTAGCGGGGTTAACCTACGAGCAGTACTTC. Its protein product is CASSLLAGLTYEQYF.

The rearrangement uses TRBV9 and TRBJ2-5; D perhaps matches TRBD1 (5 bases). Trimming shortened V by 0 bases and J by 5 bases, and 8 bases separated the two germline ends. Per the germline V gene, CDR1 is SGDLS and CDR2 is YYNGEE. The CDR3 contains 13 residues. Here the CDR3 reads CASSVEGRETQYF. DNA of the CDR3: TGTGCCAGCAGCGTAGAGGGGCGGGAGACCCAGTACTTC.

The chain joins TRBV12-3 or TRBV12-4 to TRBJ2-2; 7 bases align to TRBD2. CDR3 length equals 15 residues. Unmatched junction bases numbered 4, after V lost 1 base and J lost 5 bases. The CDR3 bases are TGTGCCAGCAGTTTAGGGACTAGGGGTACCGGGGAGCTGTTTTTT. Encoded protein: CASSLGTRGTGELFF.

This clonotype was seen more than once but under ten times. This rearrangement joins TRBV7-2 to TRBJ2-3, with a weak D call TRBD2 (5 bases). The CDR3 has 13 amino acids. Looked up from germline, CDR1 is SGHTA and CDR2 is FQGNSA. V was clipped by 4 bases and J by 6 bases, with 11 bases between them. CDR3 bases: TGTGCCAGCAGCTCTCGTCGCGGGGATACGCAGTATTTT. Its protein is CASSSRRGDTQYF.

The J gene is TRBJ2-1, the V gene TRBV18; TRBD2 matches at 7 bases. Germline V CDR1 and CDR2: KGHSH, LQKENI. The V and J ends lost 7 bases and 7 bases, in that order; junction bases with no gene match: 10. The CDR3 runs 14 residues. CDR3 protein: CASYKAGRANEQFF. CDR3 bases: TGTGCCAGCTACAAAGCGGGGCGGGCGAATGAGCAGTTCTTC.

This CDR3 is CAIAGSGNTIYF. Here the CDR3 DNA reads TGTGCCATCGCAGGGTCAGGAAACACCATATATTTT. The chain links TRBV10-3 to TRBJ1-3; possibly TRBD1 for D (5 bases). The CDR3 loop spans 12 amino acids. The germline V gene has CDR1 ENHRY and CDR2 SYGVKD. Trimming pared 8 bases from V and 4 bases from J, leaving 9 bases between.

This clonotype was counted a few times. This chain connects TRBV11-2 to TRBJ2-1; 8 bases are shared with TRBD2. The CDR3 sequence is 14 residues long. The V gene's germline CDR1 is SGHAT and CDR2 FQNNGV. Trimming cost V 5 bases and J 4 bases; bases outside gene matches: 4. The CDR3 nucleotides read TGTGCCAGCAGCCCGGGGGGGGATTACAATGAGCAGTTCTTC. Translation gives CASSPGGDYNEQFF.

The chain employs TRBV29-1 and TRBJ1-5; no definite D call. Germline assignment: CDR1 SQVTM and CDR2 ANQGSEA. This CDR3 spans 15 amino acids. Trimming took off 2 bases at V and 0 bases at J, with 11 bases between the two ends. The CDR3 protein is CSVEIRAYSNQPQHF. In DNA, the CDR3 is TGCAGCGTTGAAATCCGGGCCTATAGCAATCAGCCCCAGCATTTT.

The rearrangement uses TRBV20-1 and TRBJ2-3; TRBD2 agrees at 9 bases. J was trimmed by 6 bases and V by 0 bases; bases with no gene match: 7. Germline CDR1 reads DFQATT; CDR2 reads SNEGSKA (reference sequence). The CDR3 extends over 15 amino acids. Here the CDR3 DNA reads TGCAGTGCTAGAGATAGTGGGACTAGCAGGGATACGCAGTATTTT. It encodes CSARDSGTSRDTQYF.

V and J are TRBV20-1 and TRBJ2-5; no reliable D call. The CDR3 is 11 residues long. The V gene lost 1 base and the J gene lost 5 bases, with 5 bases spanning the gap. Per the germline V gene, CDR1 is DFQATT and CDR2 is SNEGSKA (reference sequence). The CDR3 coding sequence is TGCAGTGCTAGAGCTCCCGAGACCCAGTACTTC. This codes for CSARAPETQYF.